The present T cell receptor (beta chain) was sequenced within a study of CD8 T cells in ankylosing spondylitis. Study findings and constraints: Disease-linked clones proved CD8+ and comparatively uncommon in peripheral blood. Eight highly homologous variants made up a TCR beta motif, and this motif appeared characteristic of ankylosing spondylitis blood.

Comments on this clonotype: Antigen specificity is unknown.

TCRdb re-derived calls from the 5' RACE reads in MiXCR, one entry per CDR3 protein. Of about 450,000 distinct CDR3 sequences listed, 25% to 30% are singletons. Germline CDR1 and CDR2: SNHLY and FYNNEI. The CDR3 length is 14 residues. V trimming: 2 bases; J trimming: 3 bases; junction bases outside the gene matches: 4. The V call is TRBV2, the J call TRBJ2-7; 7 nucleotides line up with TRBD1. The sequence was collected from a male donor with ankylosing spondylitis. The source material was blood, either unsorted or a sorted T cell fraction (not recorded which). CDR3 coding DNA: TGTGCCAGCAGTGAAAGGGGGCGATACTACGAGCAGTACTTC. This translates into CASSERGRYYEQYF. The entire variable domain, with the rest obtained from reference TRBV2 and TRBJ2-7, is as follows: EPEVTQTPSHQVTQMGQEVILRCVPISNHLYFYWYRQILGQKVEFLVSFYNNEISEKSEIFDDQFSVERPDGSNFTLKIRSTKLEDSAMYFCASSERGRYYEQYFGPGTRLTVT.